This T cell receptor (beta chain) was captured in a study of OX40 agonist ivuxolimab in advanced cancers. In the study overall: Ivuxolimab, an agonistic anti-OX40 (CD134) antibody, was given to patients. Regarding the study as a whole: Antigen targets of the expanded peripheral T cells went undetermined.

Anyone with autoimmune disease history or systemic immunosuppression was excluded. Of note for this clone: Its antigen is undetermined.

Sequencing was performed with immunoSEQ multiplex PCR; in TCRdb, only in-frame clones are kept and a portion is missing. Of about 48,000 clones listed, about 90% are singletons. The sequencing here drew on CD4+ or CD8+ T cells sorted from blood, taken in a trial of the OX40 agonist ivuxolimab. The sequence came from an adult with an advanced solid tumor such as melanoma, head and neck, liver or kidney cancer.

CDR3 sequence: CASSEEGTGASLNQPQHF. The DNA of the CDR3 is TGTGCCAGCAGTGAAGAGGGGACAGGGGCCAGCCTTAATCAGCCCCAGCATTTT. The rearrangement uses TRBV6-1 and TRBJ1-5, with 10 positions matching TRBD1. The CDR3 is 18 amino acids. Germline V gene data show CDR1 as MNHNS and CDR2 as SASEGT. The V gene end was trimmed by 1 base and the J gene end by 4 bases; junction bases not matched to a gene: 10.